Reported below is one T cell receptor (beta chain). As yet, its antigen is unknown. V lost 8 bases and J lost 5, with 12 bases in between. CDR1 and CDR2 from the germline V gene are SQVTM and ANQGSEA. This CDR3 region has 11 residues. The protocol was immunoSEQ multiplex PCR, while the TCRdb copy is restricted to in-frame clones and leaves out a portion. Found here are some 2,500,000 clones, about nine tenths of them singletons; the top ten hold 0.37%. This sample was taken from a study of shared clonotypes between healthy human individuals. General study results and limits: Rarefaction showed that sequencing of sorted subsets was incomplete (despite large depth).

The sequence was obtained from a man aged 18-30 years in good health. Some clones in this sample may be carry-over from other donors' samples. V and J are TRBV29-1 and TRBJ2-5, with TRBD1 as a possible D gene (5 bases). The sequenced material came from naive CD4+ T cells from PBMCs. Regarding subset: CD45RA+ positively selected. The CDR3, as DNA: TGCAGCCCAAGAAAGGGGGAGACCCAGTACTTC. Protein product: CSPRKGETQYF.